The next 9 T cell receptor beta chains were all read from a single sample in a study of T-cell reconstitution after alpha-beta-depleted transplantation in children. As it was prepared, the TCRbeta library received unique molecular identifiers. TCRdb re-derived calls from the PCR reads in MiXCR, one entry per CDR3 protein. The data contain over 150,000 distinct CDR3 sequences, 5% to 7.5% of them seen just once; the ten biggest clones take up under 5%. The sequencing used PBMCs, collected before TCRalphabeta/CD19-depleted stem cell transplant. Receptors originate from a girl under three years old with combined immunodeficiency, due to receive a stem cell transplant.

This clonotype was recorded at least ten times. V is TRBV25-1 and J is TRBJ2-1, with D possibly TRBD1 on 7 matching bases. CDR1 is MGHDK, CDR2 SYGVNS, per germline. Trimming left V 4 bases short and J 4 bases short, with 11 bases between. This CDR3 region has 14 residues. CDR3 bases: TGTGCCAGCAGTGCGGCAGGGGGGTACAATGAGCAGTTCTTC. This gives the protein CASSAAGGYNEQFF.

The rearrangement uses TRBV10-3 and TRBJ2-1; either TRBD1 or TRBD2 may supply D (7 bases each). Between the trimmed V and J ends, which lost 5 bases and 4 bases, there was a span of 24 bases. Germline lookup yields CDR1 ENHRY and CDR2 SYGVKD. The CDR3 loop spans 18 amino acids. DNA for the CDR3: TGTGCCATCAGTTTAGGACCAGGGGGGGGCGGGCGTTACAATGAGCAGTTCTTC. Protein: CAISLGPGGGGRYNEQFF.

Ten or more counts support this clonotype. This chain links TRBV29-1 with TRBJ2-5; no clear D. Germline CDR1 and CDR2: SQVTM and ANQGSEA. Trimming took off 1 base at V and 5 bases at J, with 14 bases between the two ends. CDR3 length: 14 amino acids. The CDR3 region has the DNA TGCAGCGTTGAAGCGGTGGGCGACGCGGAGACCCAGTACTTC. Residues: CSVEAVGDAETQYF.

Many counts were recorded for this clonotype. The chain uses TRBV5-1 and TRBJ1-1, with 8 bases that match TRBD1. J was trimmed by 6 bases and V by 3 bases; bases with no gene match: 7. Germline-derived CDR1 and CDR2 are SGHRS and YFSETQ. The CDR3 totals 14 residues. The CDR3 region has the DNA TGCGCCAGCAGCTCCTTTTACAGGGGGGCTGAAGCTTTCTTT. This encodes CASSSFYRGAEAFF.

This clonotype was recorded at least ten times. The chain is built from TRBV7-9 and TRBJ2-5; D is uncertain. CDR1 and CDR2 (germline): SEHNR, FQNEAQ (reference sequence). V gave up 3 bases and J gave up 3 bases, with 11 bases separating them. The CDR3 contains 14 residues. CDR3 protein: CASSFGSQKETQYF. CDR3 nucleotide sequence: TGTGCCAGCAGCTTCGGGTCCCAAAAAGAGACCCAGTACTTC.

The rearrangement joins TRBV29-1 to TRBJ2-6; TRBD1 matches at 7 bases. The length of the CDR3 is 17 residues. The ends lost 6 bases at V and 0 bases at J; junction bases unmatched: 11. Germline V gives CDR1 SQVTM, CDR2 ANQGSEA. The CDR3 loop reads CSVLLTGLSSGANVLTF. The CDR3 DNA reads TGCAGCGTACTACTGACAGGGTTAAGCTCTGGGGCCAACGTCCTGACTTTC.

There are a few counts of this clonotype. The rearrangement joins TRBV19 to TRBJ2-7, with 11 nucleotides matching TRBD2. This CDR3 is built from 15 residues. V was pared by 5 bases and J by 2 bases, with 5 bases of the junction left unmatched. Germline CDR1 reads LNHDA; CDR2 reads SQIVND (reference sequence). CDR3 region: CASSWSTSGTYEQYF. For the CDR3, the DNA is TGTGCCAGTAGTTGGTCGACTAGCGGGACCTACGAGCAGTACTTC.

This clonotype was picked up many times. V is TRBV12-3 or TRBV12-4 and J is TRBJ2-1; 7 bases align to TRBD2. Trimming cost V 3 bases and J 3 bases; bases outside gene matches: 5. The CDR3 contains 15 residues. The chain's CDR3 is CASSFSGRNYNEQFF. The CDR3 DNA sequence: TGTGCCAGCAGTTTTAGCGGGCGTAACTACAATGAGCAGTTCTTC.

This clonotype came up many times. This CDR3 is CSARTTFTGELFF. CDR3 bases: TGCAGTGCTAGAACAACCTTCACCGGGGAGCTGTTTTTT. This chain uses TRBV20-1 with TRBJ2-2; the D is unclear. Germline CDR1 DFQATT, CDR2 SNEGSKA (reference sequence). Trimming took 2 bases from V and 4 from J, leaving 8 bases between them. The CDR3 contains 13 residues.